One sample yielded the 32 T cell receptor beta chains listed below, sequenced in a study of blood T cell repertoires in COVID-19. Clones were sequenced by immunoSEQ multiplex PCR, and TCRdb holds only the in-frame ones, with some missing. This sample has 160,000 or so clones, with 79% found just once. The sample taken for sequencing was peripheral blood. These receptors were taken from a woman aged 55 to 70 with COVID-19, enrolled during active disease.

The rearrangement links TRBV7-6 to TRBJ2-3, with 8 bases lining up with TRBD2. CDR3 size: 17 residues. V shed 3 bases, J shed 0 bases, and the junction held 8 bases outside the gene matches. Germline lookup yields CDR1 SGHVS and CDR2 FNYEAQ. The CDR3 sequence: CASSFGAGGTSTDTQYF. The CDR3 DNA reads TGTGCCAGCAGCTTCGGGGCGGGAGGAACTAGCACAGATACGCAGTATTTT. The entire variable domain, with the rest obtained from reference TRBV7-6 and TRBJ2-3, is as follows: GAGVSQSPRYKVTKRGQDVALRCDPISGHVSLYWYRQALGQGPEFLTYFNYEAQQDKSGLPNDRFSAERPEGSISTLTIQRTEQRDSAMYRCASSFGAGGTSTDTQYFGPGTRLTVL.

V usage is TRBV7-2 and J usage is TRBJ2-7, with TRBD1 matching over 7 bases. The CDR3 loop spans 12 amino acids. The germline V gene has CDR1 SGHTA and CDR2 FQGNSA. The V segment lost 5 bases and the J segment 3 bases; nucleotides outside the gene matches: 1. As DNA, the CDR3 is TGTGCCAGCAGCCGACAGGGCTACGAGCAGTACTTC. This encodes CASSRQGYEQYF.

The chain joins TRBV11-3 to TRBJ2-5, with D maybe TRBD2 (5 bases). CDR1 SGHNT and CDR2 YENEEA come from the germline V gene. The CDR3 extends over 13 amino acids. Trimming left V 3 bases short and J 3 bases short, with 8 bases between. Here the CDR3 reads CASSLLGEETQYF. CDR3 nucleotides: TGTGCCAGCAGCTTGCTCGGGGAAGAGACCCAGTACTTC.

This clone was recorded a few times. V usage is TRBV7-2 and J usage is TRBJ2-5; D is uncertain. V was clipped by 5 bases and J by 4 bases, with 14 bases between them. Germline CDR1 is SGHTA and CDR2 is FQGNSA. The CDR3 sequence is 14 residues long. The CDR3 is CASSPGPTGETQYF. For the CDR3, the DNA is TGTGCCAGCAGCCCTGGTCCTACGGGAGAGACCCAGTACTTC.

This clone was picked up a small number of times. This chain connects TRBV6-2 or TRBV6-3 to TRBJ2-5; 7 bases line up with TRBD2. Germline CDR1 and CDR2: MNHEY and SVGEGT. V lost 6 bases to trimming and J lost 2 bases; unmatched junction nucleotides: 12. The CDR3 is 16 amino acids. CDR3 protein: CASSRSSGNRQETQYF. As DNA, the CDR3 is TGTGCCAGCAGCCGTTCTAGCGGTAATCGTCAAGAGACCCAGTACTTC.

Worth noting for this clone: This is likely a read error, given that the CDR3 carries no conserved phenylalanine or tryptophan at its end. Because the CDR3's place on the DNA is in doubt, the DNA is left out and the CDR3 is given as listed by TCRdb. The V call is TRBV6-1, the J call TRBJ2-4; the listed D gene, TRBD2, was not tested against the DNA. The CDR3 spans 13 amino acids, including both terminal residues. CDR1 and CDR2 from the germline V gene are MNHNS and SASEGT. CDR3 sequence: CASSELGGGPSRA.

This clone was seen only once. The chain joins TRBV7-6 to TRBJ2-5, with D maybe TRBD2 (6 bases). The CDR3 runs 19 residues. The V and J ends lost 1 base and 4 bases respectively, with 25 bases between them. Germline V lookup: CDR1 SGHVS, CDR2 FNYEAQ. CDR3: CASSLVGGTGSQLAETQYF. The CDR3 DNA reads as TGTGCCAGCAGCTTAGTCGGGGGAACGGGGTCGCAACTCGCAGAGACCCAGTACTTC.

The V and J genes are TRBV5-1 and TRBJ2-1; the match to TRBD2 covers 12 bases. This CDR3 has 16 residues. Germline CDR1 SGHRS, CDR2 YFSETQ. J was trimmed by 8 bases and V by 3 bases; bases with no gene match: 9. CDR3: CASSSTSGGSFYEQFF. Here the CDR3 DNA reads TGCGCCAGCAGCTCAACTAGCGGGGGGTCTTTCTATGAGCAGTTCTTC.

The rearrangement uses TRBV4-1 and TRBJ2-1, with TRBD2 as a possible D gene (5 bases). The CDR3 sequence is 15 residues long. Germline V lookup: CDR1 MGHRA, CDR2 YSYEKL. V was trimmed by 2 bases and J by 7 bases, leaving 15 bases between them. The CDR3 protein is CASSQQLLSGNEQFF. As DNA, the CDR3 is TGCGCCAGCAGCCAACAGCTTTTGTCGGGGAATGAGCAGTTCTTC.

In this sample, this clone turned up a few times. The rearrangement joins TRBV5-1 to TRBJ2-5, with 8 positions matching TRBD1. Germline trimming cut 2 bases from V and 4 bases from J; bases unmatched to any gene: 10. The CDR3 loop spans 16 amino acids. CDR1 SGHRS and CDR2 YFSETQ come from the germline V gene. CDR3 DNA sequence: TGCGCCAGCAGCTTATCCCCAGGGGGCTCCGGAGAGACCCAGTACTTC. It translates to CASSLSPGGSGETQYF.

The chain joins TRBV28 to TRBJ2-1, with D maybe TRBD1 (5 bases). Germline lookup yields CDR1 MDHEN and CDR2 SYDVKM. CDR3 length equals 15 residues. Between the trimmed V and J ends, which lost 6 bases and 13 bases, there was a span of 25 bases. CDR3: CASSGRELLREFQFF. The CDR3 bases are TGTGCCAGCAGCGGGCGAGAACTGCTCAGGGAATTTCAGTTCTTC.

The rearrangement links TRBV19 to TRBJ2-7; TRBD2 aligns across 9 bases. The CDR3 runs to 17 residues. CDR1 is LNHDA, CDR2 SQIVND, per germline (reference sequence). With V trimmed by 5 bases and J by 0 bases, 11 bases remained unmatched. CDR3 region: CASSPVVVSGSSYEQYF. DNA for the CDR3: TGTGCCAGTAGTCCCGTTGTAGTTAGCGGGAGCTCCTACGAGCAGTACTTC.

This chain joins TRBV4-3 and TRBJ2-3; 8 positions match TRBD2. V lost 4 bases and J lost 6; bases outside the gene matches: 12. CDR1 is LGHNA and CDR2 is YSLEER in the germline V gene. The CDR3 has 16 residues. The CDR3 nucleotides are TGCGCCAGCAGCCGAGGGACTAGTCTTTCTTCGGATACGCAGTATTTT. Its translation: CASSRGTSLSSDTQYF.

The chain recombines TRBV5-1 with TRBJ1-1; possible D gene TRBD1, 6 bases. Germline V gene sequence: CDR1 SGHRS, CDR2 YFSETQ. The CDR3 runs 14 residues. V shed 1 base and J shed 5 bases, with 12 bases lying between them. Here the CDR3 reads CASSLSGAGTEAFF. CDR3 sequence (DNA): TGCGCCAGCAGCTTGTCAGGGGCAGGGACTGAAGCTTTCTTT.

The chain recombines TRBV28 with TRBJ2-1; TRBD1 matches 7 bases. V shed 3 bases and J 0 bases; nucleotides not matched to a gene: 5. The CDR3 covers 16 residues. Germline V gene sequence: CDR1 MDHEN, CDR2 SYDVKM. The CDR3 here is CASSLMDRPSYNEQFF. In nucleotides, the CDR3 is TGTGCCAGCAGTTTGATGGACAGGCCCTCCTACAATGAGCAGTTCTTC.

This chain joins TRBV19 and TRBJ2-5, with 12 bases matching TRBD2. V shed 3 bases and J 1 base; nucleotides not matched to a gene: 3. From germline, CDR1 is LNHDA and CDR2 SQIVND (reference sequence). The length of the CDR3 is 16 residues. CDR3 bases: TGTGCCAGTAGTATCCGGACTAGCGGGATCCAAGAGACCCAGTACTTC. Protein sequence: CASSIRTSGIQETQYF.

The chain couples TRBV7-9 to TRBJ1-4, with D unresolved. Germline assignment: CDR1 SEHNR and CDR2 FQNEAQ (reference sequence). The V and J ends lost 5 bases and 3 bases respectively, with 19 bases between them. The CDR3 sequence is 17 residues long. CDR3 residues: CASSPPKSGGANEKLFF. The CDR3 coding sequence is TGTGCCAGCAGCCCCCCTAAATCCGGAGGTGCTAATGAAAAACTGTTTTTT.

This clone was picked up a small number of times. The chain recombines TRBV6-4 with TRBJ1-5, with a weak D call TRBD1 (5 bases). Deletions cut 5 bases from V and 7 bases from J, with 12 bases between. Germline assignment: CDR1 MRHNA and CDR2 SNTAGT. This CDR3 spans 13 amino acids. CDR3 protein: CASSQEDRQPQHF. The CDR3 region has the DNA TGTGCCAGCAGTCAAGAAGACAGACAGCCCCAGCATTTT.

This rearrangement joins TRBV30 to TRBJ1-4, with D perhaps matching TRBD1 (6 bases). Deletions cut 5 bases from V and 8 bases from J, with 12 bases between. Per germline, CDR1 GTSNPN and CDR2 SVGIG (reference sequence). This CDR3 contains 12 residues. CDR3 bases: TGTGCCTGGGGGCAGGGACAAGAAAAACTGTTTTTT. It translates to CAWGQGQEKLFF.

The chain joins TRBV9 to TRBJ2-1; TRBD2 matches at 13 bases. The V segment lost 0 bases and the J segment 10 bases; nucleotides outside the gene matches: 4. The CDR3 consists of 15 residues. Per germline, CDR1 SGDLS and CDR2 YYNGEE. The CDR3 nucleotides are TGTGCCAGCAGCGTAGGGACTAGCGGGAGCTCGGAGCAGTTCTTC. Its translation is CASSVGTSGSSEQFF.

The chain is built from TRBV5-4 and TRBJ2-1, with 9 bases lining up with TRBD2. CDR1 is SGHNT and CDR2 is YYREEE in the germline V gene (reference sequence). J lost 7 bases, V lost 4 bases, and 9 bases had no gene match. The CDR3 runs to 15 residues. CDR3 DNA: TGTGCCAGCAGCCAATCCGGGACTAGCAGAAATGAGCAGTTCTTC. Translation: CASSQSGTSRNEQFF.

V gene TRBV7-2 combines with J gene TRBJ1-4; 8 nucleotides match TRBD1. The CDR3 has 15 residues. CDR1 SGHTA and CDR2 FQGNSA come from the germline V gene. Losses at the gene ends were 5 bases for V and 7 bases for J; bases not matched to a gene: 9. CDR3 loop: CASSKPGGRFEKLFF. CDR3 DNA sequence: TGTGCCAGCAGCAAACCAGGGGGCCGGTTTGAAAAACTGTTTTTT.

This sequence joins TRBV6-5 and TRBJ2-3; D possibly corresponds to TRBD1 (5 bases). The germline gives CDR1 MNHEY, CDR2 SVGAGI. CDR3 length: 15 amino acids. Trimming shortened V by 4 bases and J by 2 bases, and 13 bases separated the two germline ends. The CDR3 here is CASSSAGLFTDTQYF. CDR3 sequence (DNA): TGTGCCAGCAGTTCGGCAGGGTTATTCACAGATACGCAGTATTTT.

This chain uses TRBV6-5 with TRBJ2-1; maybe TRBD2 (5 bases). CDR1 and CDR2 (germline): MNHEY, SVGAGI. V lost 2 bases, J lost 6 bases, and 14 bases lay in between. The CDR3 length is 15 residues. The CDR3, as DNA: TGTGCCAGCAGTTACGACCCCCGGAGGAGCAATGAGCAGTTCTTC. This encodes CASSYDPRRSNEQFF.

V is TRBV5-8 and J is TRBJ1-2; no firm D call. Trimming removed 0 bases from V and 1 base from J, with 7 bases in between. The CDR3 consists of 14 residues. CDR1 SGHTS and CDR2 YDEGEE come from the germline V gene. The CDR3 here is CASSLGGFNYGYTF. CDR3 DNA: TGTGCCAGCAGCTTGGGAGGATTTAACTATGGCTACACCTTC.

This clone was detected once. The chain uses TRBV5-6 and TRBJ2-1; 8 nucleotides agree with TRBD2. CDR1 and CDR2 from the germline V gene are SGHDT and YYEEEE. This CDR3 contains 15 residues. The V segment lost 4 bases and the J segment 4 bases; nucleotides outside the gene matches: 7. The CDR3 nucleotides are TGTGCCAGCAGCCCCGGGACTAGTCCGTACAATGAGCAGTTCTTC. This codes for CASSPGTSPYNEQFF. Full variable domain (missing parts from reference TRBV5-6 and TRBJ2-1): DAGVTQSPTHLIKTRGQQVTLRCSPKSGHDTVSWYQQALGQGPQFIFQYYEEEERQRGNFPDRFSGHQFPNYSSELNVNALLLGDSALYLCASSPGTSPYNEQFFGPGTRLTVL.

V and J are TRBV6-6 and TRBJ2-2; 7 bases are a match to TRBD1. This CDR3 region has 16 residues. V shed 5 bases, J shed 6 bases, and the junction held 12 bases outside the gene matches. Germline V gene lookup returns CDR1 MNHNY and CDR2 SVGAGI (reference sequence). For the CDR3, the DNA is TGTGCCAGCAGTCCCGGGACAGCTAAGGGGTCCGGGGAGCTGTTTTTT. As protein: CASSPGTAKGSGELFF.

This rearrangement joins TRBV5-1 to TRBJ2-3, with D possibly matching TRBD1 (5 bases). Looked up from germline, CDR1 is SGHRS and CDR2 is YFSETQ. V lost 4 bases and J lost 0, with 12 bases in between. The CDR3 spans 15 residues. DNA for the CDR3: TGCGCCAGCAGCCAGGGCCTACCGAGCACAGATACGCAGTATTTT. This sequence encodes CASSQGLPSTDTQYF.

This chain links TRBV24-1 with TRBJ2-3; 9 bases line up with TRBD1. Germline assignment: CDR1 KGHDR and CDR2 SFDVKD. J was trimmed by 1 base and V by 5 bases; bases with no gene match: 6. CDR3 length: 16 residues. The CDR3 region is CATSGFRDRGTDTQYF. In DNA form, the CDR3 reads TGTGCCACCAGTGGCTTCCGGGACAGGGGCACAGATACGCAGTATTTT.

The chain combines TRBV9 with TRBJ2-2; no clear D. The CDR3 is made up of 12 amino acids. Trimming stripped 4 bases from V and 2 bases from J, with 3 bases between. The germline V gene encodes CDR1 SGDLS and CDR2 YYNGEE. CDR3 in DNA: TGTGCCAGCAGCTATAACACCGGGGAGCTGTTTTTT. Its protein product is CASSYNTGELFF.

This sequence joins TRBV9 and TRBJ1-5; TRBD1 is a possible D gene (5 bases). V lost 3 bases and J 0 bases, leaving 10 bases between the germline ends. The CDR3 has 15 amino acids. Germline V lookup: CDR1 SGDLS, CDR2 YYNGEE. For the CDR3, the DNA is TGTGCCAGCAGCGCCGACAGTTATAGCAATCAGCCCCAGCATTTT. This encodes CASSADSYSNQPQHF.

In nucleotides, the CDR3 is TGTGCCAGCAGTAAGAGGAGCTCCTACGAGCAGTACTTC. It is translated as CASSKRSSYEQYF. The chain couples TRBV27 to TRBJ2-7; D is ambiguous. The CDR3 extends over 13 amino acids. Germline assignment: CDR1 MNHEY and CDR2 SMNVEV (reference sequence). The V end was cut by 5 bases, the J end by 0 bases, with 8 bases between.